The following is a TCR beta chain sequence with its context. Its target is unknown. These data are taken from a study of cytomegalovirus exposure and HLA in healthy donors. Germline V gene lookup returns CDR1 SGDLS and CDR2 YYNGEE. The CDR3 is made up of 14 amino acids. V gave up 2 bases and J gave up 6 bases; unmatched junction bases: 6. Study-level points and caveats: Compared with the roughly 700-donor mean, an Asian-associated ancestry cluster reportedly had fewer N-insertions, according to a later analysis. Later work found most CMV-associated TCR beta chains apparently HLA-restricted.

Primers included in the PCR were 60 Vbeta and 13 Jbeta primers. Data came from immunoSEQ multiplex PCR; TCRdb stores just in-frame clones and leaves some out. Of 250,000 to 350,000 clones listed, 86% are singletons. Material for sequencing was PBMCs. The chain is built from TRBV9 and TRBJ2-7; 9 bases are shared with TRBD1. This receptor was obtained from a man aged 35 to 55 in good health and CMV-seropositive. CDR3 coding DNA: TGTGCCAGCAGCGTCCGGGACAGGGTAAGCGAGCAGTACTTC. Translating gives CASSVRDRVSEQYF.